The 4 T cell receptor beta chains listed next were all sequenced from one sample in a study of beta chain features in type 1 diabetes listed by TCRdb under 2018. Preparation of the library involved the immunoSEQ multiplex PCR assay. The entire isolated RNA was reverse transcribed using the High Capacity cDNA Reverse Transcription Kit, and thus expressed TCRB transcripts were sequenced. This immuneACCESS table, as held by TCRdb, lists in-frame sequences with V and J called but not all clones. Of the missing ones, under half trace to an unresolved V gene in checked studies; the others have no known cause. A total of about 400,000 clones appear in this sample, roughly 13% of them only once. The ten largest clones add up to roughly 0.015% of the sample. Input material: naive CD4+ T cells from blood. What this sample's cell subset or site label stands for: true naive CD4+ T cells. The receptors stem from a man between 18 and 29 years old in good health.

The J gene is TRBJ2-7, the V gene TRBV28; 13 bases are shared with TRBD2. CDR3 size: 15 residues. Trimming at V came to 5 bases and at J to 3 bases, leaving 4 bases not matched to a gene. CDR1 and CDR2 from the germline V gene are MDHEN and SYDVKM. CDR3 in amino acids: CASSLGLAGFYEQYF. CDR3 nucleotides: TGTGCCAGCAGTCTGGGACTAGCGGGATTCTACGAGCAGTACTTC.

Here the CDR3 reads CASSVAGGASDTQYF. In DNA form, the CDR3 reads TGTGCCAGCAGCGTAGCGGGGGGAGCGTCAGATACGCAGTATTTT. V and J are TRBV9 and TRBJ2-3; 7 nucleotides agree with TRBD2. The junction had 5 bases not matched to a gene; V was cut back by 0 bases and J by 4 bases. The length of the CDR3 is 15 residues. Germline CDR1 and CDR2: SGDLS and YYNGEE.

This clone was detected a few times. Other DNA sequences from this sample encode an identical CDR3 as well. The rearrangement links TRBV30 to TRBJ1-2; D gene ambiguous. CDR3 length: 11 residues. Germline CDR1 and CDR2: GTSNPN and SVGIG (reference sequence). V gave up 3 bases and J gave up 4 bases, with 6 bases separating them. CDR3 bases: TGTGCCTGGAGCGCGAGCTATGGCTACACCTTC. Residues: CAWSASYGYTF.

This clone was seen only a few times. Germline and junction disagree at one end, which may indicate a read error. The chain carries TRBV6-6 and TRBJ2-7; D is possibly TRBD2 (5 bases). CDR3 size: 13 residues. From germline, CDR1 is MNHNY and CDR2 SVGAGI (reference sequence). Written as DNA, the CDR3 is TGTGCCATCAGTGTTAGGGAGTCCCGGGAGCAGTACTTC. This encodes CAISVRESREQYF.